The present TCR beta chain was sequenced within a study of T cell changes during pregnancy in multiple sclerosis. Produced via immunoSEQ multiplex PCR; TCRdb's table is partial and in-frame only. The sample has over 70,000 clones, 85% to 95% seen once. This CDR3 is 16 amino acids long. Germline CDR1 SQVTM, CDR2 ANQGSEA. The V and J ends lost 7 bases and 1 base respectively, with 19 bases between them. The receptor was isolated from a female donor in good health, enrolled as a control in a pregnancy study. The chain recombines TRBV29-1 with TRBJ2-2; a possible D gene is TRBD1 (8 bases). Specimen: peripheral blood, collected in the third trimester of pregnancy. CDR3 loop: CSAVGGDRQNTGELFF. The CDR3 DNA sequence: TGCAGCGCGGTAGGGGGGGACAGGCAGAACACCGGGGAGCTGTTTTTT.